This TCR beta chain was identified in a study of shared clonotypes between healthy human individuals (dated by TCRdb to between 2020 and 2021). Looking at the study overall: A few men and a couple of women, aged 18 to 49 years, made up the cohort. For each donor, three plates each were used for CD4 naive and CD4 memory, two plates were used for CD8 naive, and one plate was used for CD8 memory. The study deeply sequenced blood TCR repertoires of about 5 healthy adults to estimate repertoire size and the extent of clonotype sharing between individuals. To increase sequencing depth and limit assay-specific biases, different laboratories used diverse techniques to prepare libraries and sequence TCR repertoires. Between about 0.8 and 9 billion PBMCs per donor were obtained by leukapheresis.

Measured from the cysteine to the phenylalanine, the CDR3 is 11 residues long. The sequence is cut down to CDR3 DNA, 33 bases in frame from base 1. V is clipped by 0 bases and J by 5 bases, and the sequence between their germline boundaries is 2 bases long. Per the germline V gene (reference sequence), PRHDT is the CDR1 and FYEKMQ is the CDR2. TCR CDR3 regions were amplified from genomic DNA by multiplex PCR using the deep immunoSEQ assay. Extracted genomic DNA from each cell subset was distributed evenly across all wells of several immunoSEQ 96-well plates, and each plate was treated as a replicate. For sorted subsets, each replicate PCR was loaded with roughly 200 ng genomic DNA, equivalent to approximately 27,000 T cell genomes. Purified libraries were measured with a Qubit 3.0 fluorometer, size-checked on a Bioanalyzer 2100, and measured again with the KAPA Library Quantification kit. Every immunoSEQ 96-well plate was sequenced on a separate single-read 150-cycle Illumina NextSeq 550 flow cell. The source study handled its data this way. Because the immunoSEQ output included only junctional sequences and no quality scores, the filtering could not be the same as the filtering used for full-length reads. Sequences were annotated with PyIR, a Python wrapper for IgBLAST v1.9, and V/J genes and CDR3 were assigned using IMGT germline references. Reads were removed for weak V/J assignments (E-value above 1e-6), missing CDR3, stop codons, out-of-frame junctions, or ambiguous translated residues. V3J clonotypes were defined as sequences sharing an identical inferred V gene, J gene, and CDR3 amino acid sequence. Percentage overlap between repertoires was calculated by dividing the number of shared unique clonotypes by the size of the smaller repertoire. Repertoire richness was assessed with RTK rarefaction, the Chao1 estimator, and Recon v2.1 estimates of unobserved clonotypes. OLGA was used to compute generation probabilities for all TCRbeta clonotypes that the gDNA method yielded from a handful of donors. What TCRdb holds here is the immuneACCESS table cut down to in-frame rearrangements. Part of the clones is not present; checked against another copy, under half of the missing clones reflect an unresolved V gene, and the others are unexplained. D and trimming were read from the DNA, whereas the V and J calls and clone size are those reported in that table. The sample yields 800,000 to 950,000 clones; 90% to 97% were counted once. In total, the top ten clones hold under 0.25% of the sample.

Details on this clone: No antigen is known for it. The sample holds no much larger clone one base away, and base qualities are not on file.

CD8 naive samples were obtained by positive selection for CCR7 among CD45RO-negative cells, yielding a CD45RA+CCR7+ population from which TemRA cells were excluded. Donors were healthy HIV-negative adults with no recently reported acute infections or vaccinations. All donors were Caucasian adults living in Nashville, Tennessee, USA. Blood was obtained by leukapheresis, after which PBMCs were separated by Ficoll-Histopaque density gradient centrifugation and cryopreserved in liquid nitrogen vapor phase. Purity and quantity of every magnetically sorted T cell population were checked by analytical flow cytometry. Genomic DNA was isolated from each sorted fraction and quantified by UV absorbance on a Nanodrop 2000c. Study-wide conclusions, independent of this receptor: Even with the large sequencing depth, rarefaction of the sorted-subset datasets indicated that sequencing was incomplete. Because the study included a small number of donors, the genetic and exposure-history diversity represented was limited. Sampling was restricted to blood, and TCR repertoires in tissue are likely to differ from TCR repertoires in blood. Pairwise subsampling led to the expectation that sequencing depth would affect the degree of clonotype sharing among donors. When a few donors were compared, the shared fraction of clonotypes was about 5% for naive CD4, about 4% for naive CD8, about 2.4% for memory CD4, and 0.35% to 0.4% for memory CD8. Clonotypes shared by all four sorted-subset donors showed higher generation probabilities than non-shared clonotypes. Estimated clonotype richness was generally larger for naive than for memory subsets.

The sample taken for sequencing was naive CD8+ T cells sorted from blood. Read against the paper, the sample's cell subset or site label means: CD45RA+CCR7+. This TCR was sampled from a man younger than 45 in good health. In this chain, TRBV13 is recombined with TRBJ2-7; there is no confident call for the D gene. The CDR3 protein is CASSLGNEQYF. The nucleotides read TGTGCCAGCAGCTTAGGGAACGAGCAGTACTTC.